A single sample gave rise to the 6 T cell receptor beta chains below, sequenced in a study of T-cell memory formation after mild COVID-19. MiXCR, run by TCRdb on the 5' RACE reads, gives a single entry per CDR3 protein. The profile shows 200,000 or so distinct CDR3 sequences, around 18% of them singletons. The specimen was PBMCs or a T cell subset sorted from them (not recorded which). The receptor source for this set is an adult woman who had mild COVID-19 (a few samples of this study predate the infection). Cell type and time point are not known.

The chain links TRBV25-1 to TRBJ2-1, with 11 nucleotides matching TRBD1. The CDR3 is made up of 15 amino acids. V dropped 6 bases and J dropped 7; count of bases not matched to a gene: 8. Germline lookup yields CDR1 MGHDK and CDR2 SYGVNS. The CDR3 sequence is CASRDTGTGGNEQFF. As DNA, the CDR3 is TGTGCCAGCAGGGACACCGGGACAGGGGGGAATGAGCAGTTCTTC.

The chain uses TRBV9 and TRBJ1-1, with 9 bases identical to TRBD1. Trimming took 1 base from V and 0 from J; bases not matched to a gene: 4. The CDR3 loop spans 16 amino acids. The germline V gene has CDR1 SGDLS and CDR2 YYNGEE. CDR3 bases: TGTGCCAGCAGCGTATCACAGGGGGCCCTGAACACTGAAGCTTTCTTT. The encoded protein is CASSVSQGALNTEAFF.

This clonotype was counted between two and nine times. The V gene is TRBV7-3, the J gene TRBJ1-6; no firm D call. The CDR3 sequence is 13 residues long. V was shortened by 5 bases and J by 10 bases, with 12 bases between the two germline ends. CDR1 SGHTA and CDR2 FQGTGA come from the germline V gene. CDR3 in DNA: TGTGCCAGCAGCCACACCCCCAAGTCACCCCTCCACTTT. Amino acid sequence: CASSHTPKSPLHF.

This clonotype was picked up a small number of times. This CDR3 reads CAISEMQGIGGELFF. In DNA form, the CDR3 reads TGTGCCATCAGTGAGATGCAGGGGATAGGCGGGGAGCTGTTTTTT. This chain uses TRBV10-3 with TRBJ2-2, with D tentatively TRBD1 (6 bases). CDR1 and CDR2 (germline): ENHRY, SYGVKD. V gave up 2 bases and J gave up 7 bases, with 14 bases separating them. The CDR3 runs to 15 residues.

This clonotype was observed a few times. This chain connects TRBV5-5 to TRBJ1-1; tentative D call: TRBD1 (5 bases). The germline gives CDR1 SGHKS, CDR2 YYEKEE (reference sequence). The CDR3 consists of 13 residues. V lost 0 bases and J lost 4, with 7 bases in between. CDR3 in amino acids: CASSLDRTTEAFF. Here the CDR3 DNA reads TGTGCCAGCAGCTTGGACAGGACCACTGAAGCTTTCTTT.

This clonotype was seen many times. The chain recombines TRBV24-1 with TRBJ2-5; a possible D gene is TRBD2 (6 bases). Germline V CDR1 and CDR2: KGHDR, SFDVKD. The CDR3 totals 13 residues. The V gene lost 7 bases and the J gene lost 4 bases, with 12 bases spanning the gap. CDR3 sequence reads: CATSRGRGETQYF. The CDR3 nucleotides are TGTGCCACCAGCCGCGGGCGGGGAGAGACCCAGTACTTC.